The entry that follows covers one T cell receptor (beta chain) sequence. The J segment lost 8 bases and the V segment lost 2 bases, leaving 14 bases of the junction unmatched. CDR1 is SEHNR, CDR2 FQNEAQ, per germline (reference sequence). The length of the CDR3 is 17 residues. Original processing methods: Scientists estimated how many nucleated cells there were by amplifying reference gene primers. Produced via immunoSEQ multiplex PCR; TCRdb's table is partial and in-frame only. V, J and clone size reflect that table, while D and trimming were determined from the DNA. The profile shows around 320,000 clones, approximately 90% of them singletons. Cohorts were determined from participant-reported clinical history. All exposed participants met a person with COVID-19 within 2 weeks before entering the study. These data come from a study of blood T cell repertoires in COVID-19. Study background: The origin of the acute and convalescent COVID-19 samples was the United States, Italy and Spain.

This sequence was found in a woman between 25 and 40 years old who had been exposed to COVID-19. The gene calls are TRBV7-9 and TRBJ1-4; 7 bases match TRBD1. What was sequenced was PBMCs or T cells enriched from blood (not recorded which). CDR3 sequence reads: CASSLPPGRGLEEKLFF. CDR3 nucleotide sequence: TGTGCCAGCAGCTTACCACCGGGAAGGGGGCTGGAGGAAAAACTGTTTTTT.